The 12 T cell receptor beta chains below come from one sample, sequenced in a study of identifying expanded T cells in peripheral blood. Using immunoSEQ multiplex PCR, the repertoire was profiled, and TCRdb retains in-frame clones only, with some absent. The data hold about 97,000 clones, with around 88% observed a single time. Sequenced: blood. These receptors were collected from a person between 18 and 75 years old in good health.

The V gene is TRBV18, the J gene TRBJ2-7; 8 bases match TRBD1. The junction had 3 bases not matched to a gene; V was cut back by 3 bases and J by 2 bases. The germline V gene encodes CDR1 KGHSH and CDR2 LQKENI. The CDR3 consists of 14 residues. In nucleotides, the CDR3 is TGTGCCAGCTCACCCCTACAGGGGGCCTACGAGCAGTACTTC. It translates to CASSPLQGAYEQYF.

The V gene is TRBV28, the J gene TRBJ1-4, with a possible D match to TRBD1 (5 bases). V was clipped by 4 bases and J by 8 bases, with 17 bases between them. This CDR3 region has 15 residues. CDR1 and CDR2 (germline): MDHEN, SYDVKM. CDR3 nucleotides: TGTGCCAGCAGTTCCCCCCGAAAGGGGATAGAAAAACTGTTTTTT. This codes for CASSSPRKGIEKLFF.

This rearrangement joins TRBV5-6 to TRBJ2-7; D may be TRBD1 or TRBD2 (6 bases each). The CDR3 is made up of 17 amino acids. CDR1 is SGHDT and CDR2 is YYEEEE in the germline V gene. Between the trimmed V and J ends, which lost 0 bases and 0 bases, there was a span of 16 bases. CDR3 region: CASSLDREEASSYEQYF. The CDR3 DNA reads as TGTGCCAGCAGCTTGGACAGGGAGGAGGCTAGCTCCTACGAGCAGTACTTC.

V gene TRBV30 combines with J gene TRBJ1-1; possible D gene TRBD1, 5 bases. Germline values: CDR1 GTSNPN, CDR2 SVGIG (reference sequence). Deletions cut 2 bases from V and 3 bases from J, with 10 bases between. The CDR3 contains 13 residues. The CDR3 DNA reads TGTGCCTGGAGTTACGGGGGGGACACTGAAGCTTTCTTT. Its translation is CAWSYGGDTEAFF. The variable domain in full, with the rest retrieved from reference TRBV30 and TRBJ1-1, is SQTIHQWPATLVQPVGSPLSLECTVEGTSNPNLYWYRQAAGRGLQLLFYSVGIGQISSEVPQNLSASRPQDRQFILSSKKLLLSDSGFYLCAWSYGGDTEAFFGQGTRLTVV.

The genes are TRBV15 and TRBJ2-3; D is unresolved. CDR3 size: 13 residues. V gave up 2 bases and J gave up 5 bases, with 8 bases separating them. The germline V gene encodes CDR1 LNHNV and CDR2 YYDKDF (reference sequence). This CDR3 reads CATSRSRGDTQYF. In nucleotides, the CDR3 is TGTGCCACCAGCAGATCTCGCGGAGATACGCAGTATTTT.

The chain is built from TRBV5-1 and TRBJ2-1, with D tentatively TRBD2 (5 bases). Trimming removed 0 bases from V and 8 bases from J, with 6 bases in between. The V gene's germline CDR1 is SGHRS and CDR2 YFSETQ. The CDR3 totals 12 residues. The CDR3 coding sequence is TGCGCCAGCAGCTTGGGAGGGCATGAGCAGTTCTTC. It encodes CASSLGGHEQFF. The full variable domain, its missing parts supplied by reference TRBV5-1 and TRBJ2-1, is KAGVTQTPRYLIKTRGQQVTLSCSPISGHRSVSWYQQTPGQGLQFLFEYFSETQRNKGNFPGRFSGRQFSNSRSEMNVSTLELGDSALYLCASSLGGHEQFFGPGTRLTVL.

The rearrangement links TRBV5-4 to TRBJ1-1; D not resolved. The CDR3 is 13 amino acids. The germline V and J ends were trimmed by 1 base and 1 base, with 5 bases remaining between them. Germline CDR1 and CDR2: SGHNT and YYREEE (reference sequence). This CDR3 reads CASSLRTNTEAFF. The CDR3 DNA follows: TGTGCCAGCAGCTTGAGGACGAACACTGAAGCTTTCTTT.

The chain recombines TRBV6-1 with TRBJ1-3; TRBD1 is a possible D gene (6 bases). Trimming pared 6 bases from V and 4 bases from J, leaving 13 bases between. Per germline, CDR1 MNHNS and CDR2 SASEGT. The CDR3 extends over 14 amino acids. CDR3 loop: CASSSGTTGNTIYF. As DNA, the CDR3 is TGTGCCAGCAGCTCTGGGACAACAGGAAACACCATATATTTT.

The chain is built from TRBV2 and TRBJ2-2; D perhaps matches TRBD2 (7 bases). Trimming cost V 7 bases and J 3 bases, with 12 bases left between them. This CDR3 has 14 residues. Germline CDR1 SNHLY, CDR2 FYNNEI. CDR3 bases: TGTGCCAGCACCGTAGGGGGGGACACCGGGGAGCTGTTTTTT. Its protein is CASTVGGDTGELFF.

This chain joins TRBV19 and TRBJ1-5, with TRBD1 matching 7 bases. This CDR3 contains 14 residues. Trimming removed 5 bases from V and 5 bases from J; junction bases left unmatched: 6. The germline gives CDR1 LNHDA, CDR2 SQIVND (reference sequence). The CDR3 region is CASSLTGSYQPQHF. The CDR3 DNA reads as TGTGCCAGTAGTCTGACAGGGTCCTATCAGCCCCAGCATTTT.

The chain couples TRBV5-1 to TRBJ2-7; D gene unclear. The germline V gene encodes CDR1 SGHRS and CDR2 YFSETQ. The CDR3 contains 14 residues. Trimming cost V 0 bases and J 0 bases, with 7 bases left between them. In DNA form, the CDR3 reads TGCGCCAGCAGCTTGGAATTTTACTCCTACGAGCAGTACTTC. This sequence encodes CASSLEFYSYEQYF.

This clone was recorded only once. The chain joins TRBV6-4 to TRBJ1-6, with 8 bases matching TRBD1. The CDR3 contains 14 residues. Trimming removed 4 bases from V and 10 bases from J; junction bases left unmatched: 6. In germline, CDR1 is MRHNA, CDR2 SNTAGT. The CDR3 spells CASSADRGGSPLHF. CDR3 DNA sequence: TGTGCCAGCAGTGCCGACAGGGGAGGGTCACCCCTCCACTTT.